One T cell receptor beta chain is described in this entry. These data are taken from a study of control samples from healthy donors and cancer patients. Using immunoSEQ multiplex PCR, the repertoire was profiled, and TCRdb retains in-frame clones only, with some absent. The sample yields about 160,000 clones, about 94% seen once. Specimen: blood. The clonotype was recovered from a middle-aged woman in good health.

CDR3 DNA: TGTGCCAGCAGTTTATGGGGGGTTGGGCTTGGTTCACCCCTCCACTTT. It encodes CASSLWGVGLGSPLHF. This chain links TRBV27 with TRBJ1-6; tentative D call: TRBD1 (5 bases). V was cut by 1 base and J by 9 bases, with 16 bases left in between. This CDR3 has 16 residues. Germline V CDR1 and CDR2: MNHEY, SMNVEV (reference sequence).